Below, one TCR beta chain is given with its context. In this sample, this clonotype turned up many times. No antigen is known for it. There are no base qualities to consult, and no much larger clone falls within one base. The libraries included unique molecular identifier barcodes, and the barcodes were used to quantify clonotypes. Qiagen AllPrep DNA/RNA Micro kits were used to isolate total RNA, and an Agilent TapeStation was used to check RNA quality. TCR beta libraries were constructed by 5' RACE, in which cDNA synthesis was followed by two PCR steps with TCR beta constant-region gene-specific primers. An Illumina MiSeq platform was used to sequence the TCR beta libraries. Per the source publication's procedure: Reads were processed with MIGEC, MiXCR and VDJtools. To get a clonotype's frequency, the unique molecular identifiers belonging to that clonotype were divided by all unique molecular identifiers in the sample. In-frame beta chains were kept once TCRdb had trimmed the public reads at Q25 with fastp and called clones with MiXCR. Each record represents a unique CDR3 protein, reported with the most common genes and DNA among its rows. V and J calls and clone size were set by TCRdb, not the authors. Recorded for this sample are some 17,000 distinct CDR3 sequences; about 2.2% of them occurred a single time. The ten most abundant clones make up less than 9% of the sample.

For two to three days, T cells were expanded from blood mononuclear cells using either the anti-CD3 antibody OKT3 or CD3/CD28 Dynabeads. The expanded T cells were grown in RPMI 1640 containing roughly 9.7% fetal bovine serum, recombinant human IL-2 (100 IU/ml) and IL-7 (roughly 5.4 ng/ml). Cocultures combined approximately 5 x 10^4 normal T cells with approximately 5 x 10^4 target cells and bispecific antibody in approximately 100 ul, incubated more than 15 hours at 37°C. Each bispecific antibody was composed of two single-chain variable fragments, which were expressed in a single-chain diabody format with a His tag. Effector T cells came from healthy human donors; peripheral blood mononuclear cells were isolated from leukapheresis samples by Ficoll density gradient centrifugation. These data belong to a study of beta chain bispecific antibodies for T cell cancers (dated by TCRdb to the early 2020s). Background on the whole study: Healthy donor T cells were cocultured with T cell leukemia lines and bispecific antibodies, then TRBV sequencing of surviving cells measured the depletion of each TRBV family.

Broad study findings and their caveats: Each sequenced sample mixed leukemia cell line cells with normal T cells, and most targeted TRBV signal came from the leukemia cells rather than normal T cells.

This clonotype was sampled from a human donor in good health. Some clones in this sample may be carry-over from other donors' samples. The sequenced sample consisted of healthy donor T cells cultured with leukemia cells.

Here the CDR3 is given as CASSPVYGSYNEQFF. In nucleotides, the sequence is TGTGCCAGCAGCCCAGTTTACGGCTCCTACAATGAGCAGTTCTTC. The chain uses TRBV14 and TRBJ2-1, with no D gene named confidently. From a lookup of the germline V gene, CDR1 and CDR2 are SGHDN and FVKESK. Cut back by 4 bases and 0 bases, the V and J ends lie 10 bases apart. Spanning cysteine to phenylalanine, the CDR3 consists of 15 amino acids. Of all the DNA, just the CDR3 is kept, 45 bases in frame from base 1.